This TCR beta chain was found in a study of blood T cell repertoires in COVID-19 (TCRdb year 2020). Broadly, across the study: Collaborator samples came from the United States, Italy and Spain and covered acute and convalescent phases of COVID-19. Nearly every sample came with metadata listing a de-identified subject ID, COVID-19 status, age in years and sex. The dataset comprised deeply sampled blood TCRbeta repertoires from subjects exposed to, actively infected with, or recovered from COVID-19. The repertoires were released in a freely available public database intended as a resource for research on the immune response to SARS-CoV-2. The material from the prospective study consisted of cDNA or gDNA derived from T cells, B-cell-depleted T cells, or PBMCs. Where available, HLA class I and class II types were taken from metadata supplied by the sample provider and were not determined by assay-based typing. Samples were obtained from the ongoing ImmuneRACE study (first 160 participants) and from about 1,300 subjects provided by 6 global collaborators. What the study reported, not specific to this receptor: The amount of clinical and demographic metadata varied by source and participant and was provided uncurated.

Each collaborating institution followed its own protocols to collect whole blood in K2EDTA tubes. For TCRbeta analysis, collaborators shipped samples in one of three forms: frozen whole blood, isolated PBMCs, or DNA extracted from either of those sample types. Notes on this clone: Its antigen is currently not known. The input lacks base qualities; no much larger clone sits a single base away.

TCRbeta CDR3 regions were amplified from genomic DNA by means of the immunoSEQ Assay, a bias-controlled multiplex PCR. For the original study's pipeline: Nucleated cell counts per sample were estimated from amplification of reference gene primers within the assay. Sequence reads were collapsed and filtered to measure the absolute abundance of every unique TCRbeta CDR3 rearrangement. For each sample, productive Simpson clonality was calculated as the square root of Simpson's diversity index over productive rearrangements. TCRdb obtained this table from immuneACCESS and retained in-frame rearrangements with V and J assigned. These tables miss some clones; where compared with another copy, unresolved V genes account for less than half of the shortfall, and the remainder is unexplained. V, J and clone size were drawn from that table, and D and trimming were deduced from the DNA. The sample table contains about 200,000 clones; only one count was recorded for roughly nine tenths of them. 0.6% to 1% of the sample is taken by the ten largest.

Per the germline V gene, MGHDK is the CDR1 and SYGVNS is the CDR2. Clipping removes 11 bases from V and 5 bases from J, with 10 as the unmatched junction base count. From the cysteine through the phenylalanine, the CDR3 covers 14 amino acids. The kept DNA is CDR3 alone, 42 bases in frame from the first base. The specimen sequenced was peripheral blood. The V and J segments used are TRBV25-1 and TRBJ2-2, with 8 bases in between that match TRBD2. The origin of this receptor is a woman in her sixties or seventies with acute or convalescent COVID-19. The DNA is TGTGCCCGCCCCGGGGGGGGAGGAACCGGGGAGCTGTTTTTT. It is translated as CARPGGGGTGELFF.